Listed below are T cell receptor beta chains from one sample, sequenced in a study of blood T cell repertoires in COVID-19. Data came from immunoSEQ multiplex PCR; TCRdb stores just in-frame clones and leaves some out. Found here are 310,000 or so clones, roughly 87% of them singletons; the top ten hold 1%. Sequencing used peripheral blood. These receptor sequences come from a man aged 50-60 years with active or convalescent COVID-19. The CDR3 runs from the conserved cysteine through the conserved F or W. A D gene is named only where the DNA matches it firmly. The size entry is marked missing in some rows and otherwise reads once, few, many or a size class.

TRBJ2-7 TRBV7-3 TRBD2 NA CASSLTGLGDEQYF TGTGCCAGCAGCTTAACGGGACTAGGGGACGAGCAGTACTTC
TRBJ1-2 TRBV28 NA NA CASSLGGAEGYGYTF TGTGCCAGCAGTTTAGGAGGGGCTGAAGGCTATGGCTACACCTTC
TRBJ2-5 TRBV10-1 TRBD2 NA CASTSGRVETQYF TGCGCCAGTACTAGCGGGAGGGTTGAGACCCAGTACTTC
TRBJ1-6 TRBV6-1 NA NA CASSERQNNSPLHF TGTGCCAGCAGTGAACGTCAGAATAATTCACCCCTCCACTTT
TRBJ1-2 TRBV11-2 NA NA CASSQWRVGLGGYTF TGTGCCAGCAGCCAGTGGCGCGTGGGACTGGGGGGCTACACCTTC
TRBJ1-5 TRBV28 NA many CASSFLGGNQPQHF TGTGCCAGCAGTTTCCTGGGGGGAAATCAGCCCCAGCATTTT
TRBJ2-2 TRBV5-4 NA NA CASSLKGGVITGELFF TGTGCCAGCAGCTTGAAAGGAGGAGTTATTACCGGGGAGCTGTTTTTT
TRBJ1-4 TRBV7-2 NA NA CASSLRAGWNEKLFF TGTGCCAGCAGCTTAAGGGCGGGGTGGAATGAAAAACTGTTTTTT
TRBJ1-2 TRBV2 TRBD1 NA CASSVTRDRKHYGYTF TGTGCCAGCAGTGTTACCCGGGACAGGAAACACTATGGCTACACCTTC
TRBJ1-5 TRBV10-3 TRBD1 NA CAISARGDREGWNQPQHF TGTGCCATCAGTGCAAGGGGCGACAGGGAAGGTTGGAATCAGCCCCAGCATTTT
TRBJ2-1 TRBV2 NA NA CASSGPGGGLNEQFF TGTGCCAGCAGTGGACCGGGTGGGGGACTGAATGAGCAGTTCTTC
TRBJ1-2 TRBV7-2 TRBD1 NA CASSGQGSFSYGYTF TGTGCCAGCAGCGGACAGGGTAGTTTTTCTTATGGCTACACCTTC
TRBJ1-2 TRBV9 NA once CASSVEIEAVNYGYTF TGTGCCAGCAGCGTGGAGATTGAGGCGGTTAACTATGGCTACACCTTC
TRBJ2-1 TRBV2 NA many CASSVGLTEGDEQFF TGTGCCAGCAGTGTTGGACTGACCGAGGGGGATGAGCAGTTCTTC
TRBJ2-7 TRBV28 NA NA CASSLNGETYEQYF TGTGCCAGCAGTTTAAACGGGGAAACCTACGAGCAGTACTTC
TRBJ2-1 TRBV2 TRBD2 NA CASRELAGGPNEQFF TGTGCCAGCAGGGAACTAGCGGGAGGACCGAATGAGCAGTTCTTC
TRBJ2-4 TRBV9 TRBD2 NA CASSVTSGGRGDIQYF TGTGCCAGCAGCGTCACTAGCGGGGGACGGGGGGACATTCAGTACTTC
TRBJ2-7 TRBV5-1 NA few CASSSSGVSYEQYF TGCGCCAGCAGCAGTTCCGGAGTATCCTACGAGCAGTACTTC
TRBJ1-3 TRBV2 NA NA CASSDQNPGNTIYF TGTGCCAGCAGTGACCAGAATCCTGGAAACACCATATATTTT
TRBJ2-5 TRBV3-1/TRBV3-2 NA NA CASSRGQGDSETQYF TGTGCCAGCAGCCGAGGGCAGGGGGACTCGGAGACCCAGTACTTC
TRBJ1-4 TRBV5-1 TRBD1 NA CASSLAGGDATNEKLFF TGCGCCAGCAGCTTGGCAGGGGGAGATGCAACTAATGAAAAACTGTTTTTT
TRBJ1-3 TRBV6-5 NA NA CASSYLPGNTIYF TGTGCCAGCAGTTACCTCCCGGGAAACACCATATATTTT
TRBJ1-6 TRBV19 NA many CASSQGSNSPLHF TGTGCCAGTAGTCAGGGATCAAATTCACCCCTCCACTTT
TRBJ2-2 TRBV7-9 NA few CASSSPRELLGELFF TGTGCCAGCAGCTCCCCGCGGGAACTCCTCGGGGAGCTGTTTTTT
TRBJ2-3 TRBV29-1 TRBD2 NA CSVGSSGLSTDTQYF TGCAGCGTGGGGTCTAGCGGCCTTAGCACAGATACGCAGTATTTT
TRBJ1-6 TRBV6-2/TRBV6-3 NA NA CASSPNQSGTYNSPLHF TGTGCCAGCAGTCCCAACCAATCCGGGACCTATAATTCACCCCTCCACTTT
TRBJ1-1 TRBV5-1 TRBD1 NA CASRQGTGNTEAFF TGCGCCAGCAGGCAGGGGACAGGGAACACTGAAGCTTTCTTT